Listed below are T cell receptor beta chains from one sample, sequenced in a study of cytomegalovirus exposure and HLA in healthy donors. The method was immunoSEQ multiplex PCR; TCRdb's version includes in-frame clones alone and lacks a portion of them. The repertoire holds a few hundred thousand clones, with 70% to 90% as singletons. Sequenced input: PBMCs. These receptors all come from an older woman in good health and CMV-seropositive. CDR3s include the opening cysteine and the closing phenylalanine or tryptophan. D genes are given only for firm matches. Size tells how often a clone was seen (once, few, many) or the class of an expanded clone, and some rows leave it out.

clone_size j_call cdr3_length d_call v_call cdr3_aa cdr3_nt
. TRBJ1-1 14 . TRBV21-1 CASSKTPPRREAFF TGTGCCAGCAGCAAAACTCCCCCGCGGCGTGAAGCTTTCTTT
. TRBJ2-3 15 TRBD2 TRBV5-1 CASSLGGSGADTQYF TGCGCCAGCAGCTTGGGCGGGAGCGGAGCAGATACGCAGTATTTT
. TRBJ2-3 15 . TRBV11-1 CASRSGVSGTDTQYF TGTGCCAGCAGGTCGGGAGTTTCTGGCACAGATACGCAGTATTTT
. TRBJ1-2 13 TRBD1 TRBV2 CASQGGANYGYTF TGTGCCAGCCAGGGGGGAGCTAACTATGGCTACACCTTC
. TRBJ1-1 11 . TRBV28 CASSRRQRAFF TGTGCCAGCAGTCGGAGACAGAGGGCTTTCTTT
. TRBJ2-7 15 . TRBV9 CASSVVPRGIEEQYF TGTGCCAGCAGCGTAGTCCCCCGCGGGATTGAGGAGCAGTACTTC
. TRBJ1-1 12 TRBD1 TRBV29-1 CSVEAGGFEAFF TGCAGCGTTGAGGCAGGGGGGTTTGAAGCTTTCTTT
. TRBJ2-1 13 . TRBV28 CASRETSYNEQFF TGTGCCAGCAGAGAGACTTCCTACAATGAGCAGTTCTTC
once TRBJ2-3 16 TRBD2 TRBV9 CASSGTSGRNTDTQYF TGTGCCAGCAGCGGAACTAGCGGGAGGAATACAGATACGCAGTATTTT
. TRBJ2-1 12 . TRBV5-4 CASSLAGNEQFF TGTGCCAGCAGCTTGGCCGGGAATGAGCAGTTCTTC
. TRBJ2-7 14 . TRBV5-1 CASSLPTPSYEQYF TGCGCCAGCAGCCTCCCGACACCCTCCTACGAGCAGTACTTC
once TRBJ2-2 19 TRBD1 TRBV11-2 CASSLDNGQGRGNTGELFF TGTGCCAGCAGCTTAGATAACGGACAGGGTAGGGGGAACACCGGGGAGCTGTTTTTT
few TRBJ1-5 16 TRBD1 TRBV10-2 CATKSGGGRGNQPQHF TGCGCCACCAAATCAGGAGGGGGCCGCGGCAATCAGCCCCAGCATTTT
. TRBJ2-2 14 . TRBV9 CASSEHAGAGELFF TGTGCCAGCAGCGAACACGCAGGCGCCGGGGAGCTGTTTTTT
few TRBJ1-1 13 . TRBV5-1 CASKAGLNTEAFF TGCGCCAGCAAGGCGGGATTGAACACTGAAGCTTTCTTT
. TRBJ1-5 14 . TRBV19 CASSISRSNQPQHF TGTGCCAGTAGTATATCTAGGAGCAATCAGCCCCAGCATTTT
. TRBJ2-2 14 . TRBV9 CASSPPGGTGELFF TGTGCCAGCAGCCCCCCGGGTGGCACCGGGGAGCTGTTTTTT
few TRBJ2-3 16 TRBD2 TRBV7-2 CASSARTSGRTDTQYF TGTGCCAGCAGCGCCAGGACTAGCGGGAGAACAGATACGCAGTATTTT
. TRBJ2-5 15 TRBD1 TRBV4-1 CASSQEGQVTGTQYF TGCGCCAGCAGCCAAGAGGGACAGGTCACTGGGACCCAGTACTTC
. TRBJ2-2 14 . TRBV10-3 CATTAGENTGELFF TGTGCCACCACCGCCGGGGAAAACACCGGGGAGCTGTTTTTT
. TRBJ1-4 12 . TRBV28 CASSFREGKLFF TGTGCCAGCAGTTTCCGGGAAGGAAAACTGTTTTTT
. TRBJ2-2 14 . TRBV19 CASLLGGGTGELFF TGTGCCAGCCTACTAGGGGGGGGCACCGGGGAGCTGTTTTTT
once TRBJ2-3 15 TRBD2 TRBV15 CATSSDRGRTDTQYF TGTGCCACCAGCAGCGATCGCGGGAGGACAGATACGCAGTATTTT
. TRBJ1-6 16 TRBD1 TRBV5-1 CASRNDRESYNSPLHF TGCGCCAGCAGAAACGACAGGGAATCCTATAATTCACCCCTCCACTTT
. TRBJ2-1 17 TRBD2 TRBV4-2 CASSSLFGSGGGNEQFF TGTGCCAGCAGCTCCCTCTTCGGGTCGGGAGGTGGGAATGAGCAGTTCTTC
. TRBJ2-7 16 TRBD2 TRBV7-9 CASSSLRGGSSYEQYF TGTGCCAGCAGCTCCCTCCGGGGGGGAAGCTCCTACGAGCAGTACTTC